The 19 T cell receptor beta chains below were found in one sample sequenced in a study of blood T cell repertoires in COVID-19. Assay: immunoSEQ multiplex PCR; the TCRdb copy retains only in-frame clones and omits some. The sample contains about 64,000 clones, 70% to 90% of which appear only once. What was sequenced was peripheral blood. Receptors originate from a man between 65 and 85 years old with acute or convalescent COVID-19.

The rearrangement links TRBV7-6 to TRBJ2-3; a weak D match, TRBD2 (6 bases). Germline CDR1 and CDR2: SGHVS and FNYEAQ. Trimming removed 1 base from V and 6 bases from J, with 20 bases in between. CDR3 length: 17 residues. CDR3 DNA sequence: TGTGCCAGCAGCTTAGGGGCAGGAGGGCTGATTCTGGATACGCAGTATTTT. This translates into CASSLGAGGLILDTQYF.

The CDR3 reads CASSTRQGVYNEQFF. The CDR3 nucleotides read TGTGCCAGTAGTACGAGACAGGGGGTATACAATGAGCAGTTCTTC. The chain has TRBV19 and TRBJ2-1, with 9 positions matching TRBD1. This CDR3 is 15 amino acids long. Germline CDR1 LNHDA, CDR2 SQIVND (reference sequence). V was clipped by 4 bases and J by 4 bases; unmatched bases: 5.

The chain recombines TRBV5-1 with TRBJ1-2; 7 nucleotides agree with TRBD1. The germline V gene encodes CDR1 SGHRS and CDR2 YFSETQ. Trimming at V came to 0 bases and at J to 4 bases, leaving 3 bases not matched to a gene. The CDR3 runs to 14 residues. The CDR3 loop reads CASSLVAGGYGYTF. The CDR3 region has the DNA TGCGCCAGCAGCTTGGTGGCAGGGGGCTATGGCTACACCTTC.

V usage is TRBV13 and J usage is TRBJ1-1; D might be TRBD1 (6 bases). CDR3 length equals 16 residues. Per the germline V gene, CDR1 is PRHDT and CDR2 is FYEKMQ (reference sequence). The V end was cut by 7 bases, the J end by 0 bases, with 18 bases between. CDR3 DNA sequence: TGTGCCAGCATAGGGTGGGGACAACCATTGAACACTGAAGCTTTCTTT. Translated, it gives CASIGWGQPLNTEAFF.

The V gene is TRBV12-3 or TRBV12-4, the J gene TRBJ2-1; D perhaps matches TRBD2 (5 bases). The V and J ends lost 8 bases and 8 bases respectively, with 13 bases between them. The CDR3 contains 12 residues. CDR3 sequence (DNA): TGTGCCAGCTCCGGCGGGTGGGATGAGCAGTTCTTC. It encodes CASSGGWDEQFF.

Regarding this clone: An end of the junction does not agree with germline; a read error may underlie this. The rearrangement links TRBV5-1 to TRBJ2-3, with D tentatively TRBD1 (6 bases). Germline lookup yields CDR1 SGHRS and CDR2 YFSETQ. The CDR3 extends over 18 amino acids. CDR3 loop: CTSSLEYTTGSSTDTQYF. The CDR3 nucleotides read TGCACCAGCAGCTTGGAATATACTACAGGGTCTAGCACAGATACGCAGTATTTT.

This clone has a single count. The CDR3 DNA reads TGTGCCAGCAGACCCCCAGCGAGTCAGCCCCAGCATTTT. Its translation: CASRPPASQPQHF. V usage is TRBV28 and J usage is TRBJ1-5; D call uncertain. CDR1 MDHEN and CDR2 SYDVKM come from the germline V gene. CDR3 length: 13 residues. Trimming shortened V by 6 bases and J by 6 bases, and 12 bases separated the two germline ends.

V usage is TRBV7-2 and J usage is TRBJ1-4, with TRBD1 identical over 8 bases. V lost 6 bases, J lost 0 bases, and 6 bases stayed unmatched. The CDR3 has 16 amino acids. In germline, CDR1 is SGHTA, CDR2 FQGNSA. In DNA form, the CDR3 reads TGTGCCAGCAGACCCCAGGGGGCCGCAACTAATGAAAAACTGTTTTTT. As protein: CASRPQGAATNEKLFF. Variable domain in full (rest from reference TRBV7-2 and TRBJ1-4): GAGVSQSPSNKVTEKGKDVELRCDPISGHTALYWYRQSLGQGLEFLIYFQGNSAPDKSGLPSDRFSAERTGGSVSTLTIQRTQQEDSAVYLCASRPQGAATNEKLFFGSGTQLSVL.

V usage is TRBV19 and J usage is TRBJ1-2; maybe TRBD1 (5 bases). This CDR3 has 15 residues. Trimming shortened V by 0 bases and J by 8 bases, and 16 bases separated the two germline ends. The germline gives CDR1 LNHDA, CDR2 SQIVND (reference sequence). The CDR3, as DNA: TGTGCCAGTAGTATAGATTCCGGCAGGGTAGGAGGCTACACCTTC. Encoded protein: CASSIDSGRVGGYTF.

Written as DNA, the CDR3 is TGTGCCACCAGTGATTTTAGGACAGGGTCCGCCAACGTCCTGACTTTC. Translation: CATSDFRTGSANVLTF. The chain recombines TRBV24-1 with TRBJ2-6; TRBD1 matches at 8 bases. The CDR3 contains 16 residues. Trimming at V came to 1 base and at J to 7 bases, leaving 5 bases not matched to a gene. The germline CDR1 and CDR2 sequences are KGHDR and SFDVKD.

The chain has TRBV19 and TRBJ2-7; 7 nucleotides line up with TRBD2. The V gene's germline CDR1 is LNHDA and CDR2 SQIVND (reference sequence). The V and J ends lost 8 bases and 0 bases, in that order; junction bases with no gene match: 16. The CDR3 spans 17 residues. The CDR3 reads CASSRSGGFLSSYEQYF. The CDR3 DNA is TGTGCCAGTTCGAGGTCGGGGGGTTTCTTGAGCTCCTACGAGCAGTACTTC.

This clone was observed a handful of times. The chain's CDR3 is CASSPLRGGSRYGYTF. The CDR3 nucleotides read TGTGCCAGCAGCCCGCTGAGAGGGGGCTCGAGGTATGGCTACACCTTC. The chain combines TRBV14 with TRBJ1-2; 7 bases fit TRBD1. The germline CDR1 and CDR2 sequences are SGHDN and FVKESK. The CDR3 length is 16 residues. With V trimmed by 4 bases and J by 5 bases, 13 bases remained unmatched.

The genes are TRBV12-3 or TRBV12-4 and TRBJ1-2; no firm D call. The ends were cut back, 6 bases at V and 2 bases at J, with 7 bases in the middle. The CDR3 runs 12 residues. Here the CDR3 DNA reads TGTGCCAGCAGCTCAGGAAACTATGGCTACACCTTC. Amino acids: CASSSGNYGYTF.

The chain carries TRBV5-1 and TRBJ2-5; the D is unclear. The CDR3 contains 13 residues. V lost 2 bases and J lost 2, with 7 bases in between. CDR1 and CDR2 (germline): SGHRS, YFSETQ. CDR3: CASSFSFQETQYF. CDR3 bases: TGCGCCAGCAGCTTTTCTTTTCAAGAGACCCAGTACTTC.

This clone was seen a handful of times. The chain has TRBV27 and TRBJ1-1; the D gene is possibly TRBD1 (5 bases). With 2 bases removed from V and 0 bases from J, the gap between germline ends came to 10 bases. From germline, CDR1 is MNHEY and CDR2 SMNVEV (reference sequence). CDR3 length: 15 residues. The CDR3 is CASSLTTGVNTEAFF. CDR3 DNA sequence: TGTGCCAGCAGTTTAACCACAGGTGTGAACACTGAAGCTTTCTTT.

The V gene is TRBV14, the J gene TRBJ1-5, with a weak D call TRBD1 (6 bases). Germline lookup yields CDR1 SGHDN and CDR2 FVKESK. The CDR3 loop spans 15 amino acids. V was trimmed by 0 bases and J by 7 bases, leaving 13 bases between them. CDR3 sequence: CASSQEGQGNQPQHF. The CDR3 region has the DNA TGTGCCAGCAGCCAAGAAGGTCAGGGGAACCAGCCCCAGCATTTT.

This chain joins TRBV2 and TRBJ2-3; D may be TRBD1 (8 bases). This CDR3 comprises 13 residues. Trimming left V 8 bases short and J 6 bases short, with 15 bases between. From germline, CDR1 is SNHLY and CDR2 FYNNEI. Here the CDR3 DNA reads TGTGCCAGCGGGTACAGGGGGGGGGATACGCAGTATTTT. Its translation is CASGYRGGDTQYF.

The chain uses TRBV5-1 and TRBJ1-4; 8 bases agree with TRBD1. The length of the CDR3 is 14 residues. Per germline, CDR1 SGHRS and CDR2 YFSETQ. V was pared by 4 bases and J by 8 bases, with 7 bases of the junction left unmatched. CDR3 in amino acids: CASSTGQGGEKLFF. The CDR3 nucleotides are TGCGCCAGCAGCACCGGACAGGGCGGGGAAAAACTGTTTTTT.

The chain recombines TRBV6-5 with TRBJ1-2; TRBD1 is a possible D gene (6 bases). Germline V gives CDR1 MNHEY, CDR2 SVGAGI. The V end lost 8 bases, the J end lost 8 bases, and 15 bases lay between the germline ends. The CDR3 sequence is 12 residues long. The CDR3 nucleotides read TGTGCCAGCGGGAACGGGGGGCTAGGCTACACCTTC. It yields the protein CASGNGGLGYTF.